This T cell receptor beta chain was sequenced in a study of T cell repertoires in cytomegalovirus infection. Findings and limits, study-wide: HLA-C-restricted CMV-specific TCR beta clonotypes prevailed in the ex vivo response.

Of note for this clonotype: The antigen remains unidentified.

TCRdb recomputed calls from the reads with MiXCR, one row per CDR3 protein. In the table there are about 400,000 distinct CDR3 sequences, about a third of which are singletons. The germline gives CDR1 DFQATT, CDR2 SNEGSKA (reference sequence). The CDR3 is made up of 14 amino acids. Trimming pared 3 bases from V and 5 bases from J, leaving 16 bases between. The material was cultured PBMCs, obtained from culture after CMV antigen stimulation. The rearrangement links TRBV20-1 to TRBJ2-5; perhaps TRBD2 as D (5 bases). The clonotype comes from a human donor in good health (CMV status not recorded). Some clones in this sample may be carry-over from other donors' samples. CDR3 in DNA: TGCAGTGCTAGGGCTAGGACTGGCGAGGAGACCCAGTACTTC. It translates to CSARARTGEETQYF.